This section outlines one T cell receptor (beta chain) sequence together with its context. Its antigen is not identified. The method was immunoSEQ multiplex PCR; TCRdb's version includes in-frame clones alone and lacks a portion of them. The sample has roughly 2.1 million clones; approximately 94% are singletons. This sample is part of a study of shared clonotypes between healthy human individuals. Whole-study findings and limits: Clonotypes which were not shared had lower generation probabilities than clonotypes that all four donors shared. The donor pool, a small one, limited the genetic and exposure-history diversity represented. Between several donors, naive CD4 clonotypes were shared at a level of about 5%.

CD45RO-negative, CCR7-selected cells formed the naive CD8 fraction, which excluded terminally differentiated effector memory CD45RA+ cells. This CDR3 region has 14 residues. Per germline, CDR1 MDHEN and CDR2 SYDVKM. Trimming shortened V by 8 bases and J by 8 bases, and 19 bases separated the two germline ends. The receptor was derived from a man aged 18 to 29 in good health. Some clones in this sample may be carry-over from other donors' samples. The chain employs TRBV28 and TRBJ2-1; D not resolved. Specimen: naive CD8+ T cells from PBMCs. The CDR3 DNA is TGTGCCAGCCGGTGGCAGCGAAAGATCGATGAGCAGTTCTTC. It is translated as CASRWQRKIDEQFF. Together with reference TRBV28 and TRBJ2-1, the CDR3 gives the full variable domain: DVKVTQSSRYLVKRTGEKVFLECVQDMDHENMFWYRQDPGLGLRLIYFSYDVKMKEKGDIPEGYSVSREKKERFSLILESASTNQTSMYLCASRWQRKIDEQFFGPGTRLTVL.